This TCR beta chain was sequenced in a study of T cell responses to AZD1222 COVID-19 vaccine. General study findings and limits: Regions left unmutated in variants are reportedly the target of nearly half of spike-specific TCRs.

The CDR3 spans 16 residues. Trimming stripped 1 base from V and 6 bases from J, with 13 bases between. Per the germline V gene, CDR1 is SEHNR and CDR2 is FQNEAQ (reference sequence). As for this clone: The antigen is unknown.

Using immunoSEQ multiplex PCR, the repertoire was profiled, and TCRdb retains in-frame clones only, with some absent. The sample consists of 90,000 to 110,000 clones, nearly 90% of them appearing once. The clonotype originates from an adult in good health. Sequenced here: peripheral blood, sampled on day 0 of MenACWY control vaccination. The rearrangement links TRBV7-9 to TRBJ1-6, with a weak D call TRBD1 (5 bases). The CDR3 bases are TGTGCCAGCAGCTTAGAGGGGCTCGGTCCTAATTCACCCCTCCACTTT. This translates into CASSLEGLGPNSPLHF.